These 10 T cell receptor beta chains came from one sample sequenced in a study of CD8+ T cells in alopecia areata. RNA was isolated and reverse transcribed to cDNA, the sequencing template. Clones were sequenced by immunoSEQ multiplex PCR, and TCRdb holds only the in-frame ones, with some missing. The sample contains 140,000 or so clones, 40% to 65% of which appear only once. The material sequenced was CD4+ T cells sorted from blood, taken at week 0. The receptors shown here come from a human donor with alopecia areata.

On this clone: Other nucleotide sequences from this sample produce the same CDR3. Written as DNA, the CDR3 is TGCGCCAGCAGCTTGGAGAAAGAGACCCAGTACTTC. It codes for CASSLEKETQYF. The chain couples TRBV5-1 to TRBJ2-5; D is undetermined. The V and J ends lost 0 bases and 3 bases respectively, with 3 bases between them. This CDR3 spans 12 amino acids. The germline V gene has CDR1 SGHRS and CDR2 YFSETQ.

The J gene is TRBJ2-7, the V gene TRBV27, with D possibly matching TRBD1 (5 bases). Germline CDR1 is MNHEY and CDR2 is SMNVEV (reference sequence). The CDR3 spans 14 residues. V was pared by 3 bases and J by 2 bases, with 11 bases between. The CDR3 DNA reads TGTGCCAGCAGTTTCAAGGACACGGCCTACGAGCAGTACTTC. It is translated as CASSFKDTAYEQYF.

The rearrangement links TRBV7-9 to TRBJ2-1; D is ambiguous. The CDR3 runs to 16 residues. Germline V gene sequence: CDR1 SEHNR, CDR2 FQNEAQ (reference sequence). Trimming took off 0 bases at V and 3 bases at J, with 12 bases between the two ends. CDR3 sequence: CASSLARPGLYNEQFF. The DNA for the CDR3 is TGTGCCAGCAGCTTAGCGCGCCCGGGCCTCTACAATGAGCAGTTCTTC. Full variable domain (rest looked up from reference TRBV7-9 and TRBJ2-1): DTGVSQNPRHKITKRGQNVTFRCDPISEHNRLYWYRQTLGQGPEFLTYFQNEAQLEKSRLLSDRFSAERPKGSFSTLEIQRTEQGDSAMYLCASSLARPGLYNEQFFGPGTRLTVL.

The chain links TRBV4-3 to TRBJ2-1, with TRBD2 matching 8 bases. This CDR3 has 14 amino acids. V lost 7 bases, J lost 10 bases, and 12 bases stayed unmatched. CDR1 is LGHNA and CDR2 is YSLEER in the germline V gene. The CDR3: CASTPGLGTSEQFF. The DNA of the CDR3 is TGCGCCAGCACTCCGGGACTAGGGACGTCCGAGCAGTTCTTC.

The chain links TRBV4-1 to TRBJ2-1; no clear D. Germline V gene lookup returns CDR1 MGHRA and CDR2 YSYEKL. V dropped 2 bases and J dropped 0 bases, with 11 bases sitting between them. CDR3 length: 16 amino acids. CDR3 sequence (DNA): TGCGCCAGCAGCCAACCAGCACTGAGCTCCTACAATGAGCAGTTCTTC. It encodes CASSQPALSSYNEQFF.

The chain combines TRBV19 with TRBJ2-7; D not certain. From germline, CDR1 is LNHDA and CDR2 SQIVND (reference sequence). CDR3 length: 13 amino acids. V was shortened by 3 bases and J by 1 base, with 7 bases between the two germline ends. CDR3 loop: CASSIETSYEQYF. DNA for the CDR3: TGTGCCAGTAGTATCGAGACATCCTACGAGCAGTACTTC. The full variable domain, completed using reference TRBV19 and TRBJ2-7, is DGGITQSPKYLFRKEGQNVTLSCEQNLNHDAMYWYRQDPGQGLRLIYYSQIVNDFQKGDIAEGYSVSREKKESFPLTVTSAQKNPTAFYLCASSIETSYEQYFGPGTRLTVT.

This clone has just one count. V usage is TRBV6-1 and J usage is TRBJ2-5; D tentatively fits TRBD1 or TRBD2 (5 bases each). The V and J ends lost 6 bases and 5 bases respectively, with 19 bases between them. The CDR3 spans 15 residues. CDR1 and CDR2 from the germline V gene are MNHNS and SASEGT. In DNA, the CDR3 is TGTGCCAGCAGCCCTCGGGGCCACAGTAGGGAGACCCAGTACTTC. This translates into CASSPRGHSRETQYF.

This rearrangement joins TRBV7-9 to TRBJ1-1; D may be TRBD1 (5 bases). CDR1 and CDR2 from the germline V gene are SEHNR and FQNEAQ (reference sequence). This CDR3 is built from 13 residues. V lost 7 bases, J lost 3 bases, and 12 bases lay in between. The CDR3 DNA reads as TGTGCCAGCACCATGGGGGAGCACACTGAAGCTTTCTTT. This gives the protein CASTMGEHTEAFF. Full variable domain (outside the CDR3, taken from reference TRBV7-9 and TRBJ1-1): DTGVSQNPRHKITKRGQNVTFRCDPISEHNRLYWYRQTLGQGPEFLTYFQNEAQLEKSRLLSDRFSAERPKGSFSTLEIQRTEQGDSAMYLCASTMGEHTEAFFGQGTRLTVV.

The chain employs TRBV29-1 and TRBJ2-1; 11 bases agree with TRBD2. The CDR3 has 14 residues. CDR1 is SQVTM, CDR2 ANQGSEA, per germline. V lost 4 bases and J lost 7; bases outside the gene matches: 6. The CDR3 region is CSVAGTSGSNEQFF. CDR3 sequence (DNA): TGCAGCGTTGCCGGGACTAGCGGAAGTAATGAGCAGTTCTTC.

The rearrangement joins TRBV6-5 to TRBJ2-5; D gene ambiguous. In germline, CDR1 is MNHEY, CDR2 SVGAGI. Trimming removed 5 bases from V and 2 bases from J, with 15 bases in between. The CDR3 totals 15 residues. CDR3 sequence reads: CASSRDRRLQETQYF. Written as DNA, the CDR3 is TGTGCCAGCAGTAGAGATAGGCGGTTACAAGAGACCCAGTACTTC.